Included here is one T cell receptor (beta chain) sequence, with context. The antigen is unknown. The sample belongs to a study of cytomegalovirus exposure and HLA in healthy donors. Study observations and caveats: Information on immune exposure was restricted to one variable (CMV serostatus). The presence/absence work took it that sequencing depth was about the same across donors. The number of N-insertions in an Asian-associated ancestry cluster was reportedly below the 666-donor mean in a later analysis.

In germline, CDR1 is MGHRA, CDR2 YSYEKL. This CDR3 region has 17 residues. Trimming cost V 3 bases and J 8 bases; bases outside gene matches: 14. The PCR had 60 Vbeta and 13 Jbeta primers. Sequencing was performed with immunoSEQ multiplex PCR; in TCRdb, only in-frame clones are kept and a portion is missing. The table shows more than 150,000 clones, with around four fifths occurring only once. The clonotype comes from a woman in her 30s in good health and CMV-seronegative. Material: PBMCs. The V and J genes are TRBV4-1 and TRBJ2-3; the match to TRBD2 covers 10 bases. The CDR3 nucleotides read TGCGCCAGCAGCCACCACAGCCTAGCGGGGGCCGAAGGTACGCAGTATTTT. Translating it yields CASSHHSLAGAEGTQYF.